The TCR beta chain described here comes from a study of T cell responses to AZD1222 COVID-19 vaccine. Study-wide results and caveats: Breadth and depth of Spike-specific TCRs rose after two AZD1222 doses. Females outnumbered males among donors, who were mostly white British; clonal diversity was possibly underestimated.

In regard to this clone: Its antigen is undetermined.

Germline CDR1 reads MNHEY; CDR2 reads SVGEGT. The CDR3 is 14 residues long. The V end lost 2 bases, the J end lost 0 bases, and 2 bases lay between the germline ends. Assay used: immunoSEQ multiplex PCR; TCRdb lists only in-frame clones, some missing. This table has 150,000 to 200,000 clones, 85% to 95% appearing once. Sequences were derived from peripheral blood, sampled on day 0 of AZD1222 vaccination. The chain is built from TRBV6-2 or TRBV6-3 and TRBJ2-6; D unclear. This clonotype was sampled from an adult in good health. The CDR3 DNA is TGTGCCAGCAGTTACAACTCTGGGGCCAACGTCCTGACTTTC. This translates into CASSYNSGANVLTF.